This is a list of T cell receptor beta chains from one sample in a study of CD8+ T cells in alopecia areata. Using immunoSEQ multiplex PCR, the repertoire was profiled, and TCRdb retains in-frame clones only, with some absent. The sample has roughly 250,000 clones, 60% seen once. This sample comprised CD4+ T cells sorted from blood, obtained between weeks 51 and 54, from a patient treated with tofacitinib. Receptor source: a human donor with alopecia areata. CDR3s include the opening cysteine and the closing phenylalanine or tryptophan. A D gene is named only where the DNA matches it firmly. Clone sizes are given selectively: once, few, many, or a class where the clone is expanded.

CDR3aa: CASSSSGGLYEQYF
CDR3nt: TGCGCCAGCAGCTCTAGCGGGGGGCTCTACGAGCAGTACTTC
d_gene: TRBD2
abundance: few
v_gene: TRBV5-1
j_gene: TRBJ2-7

CDR3aa: CASSPPGTGGRKQYF
CDR3nt: TGTGCCAGCAGCCCGCCCGGGACAGGGGGCAGAAAGCAGTACTTC
d_gene: TRBD1
abundance: NA
v_gene: TRBV11-2
j_gene: TRBJ2-7

CDR3aa: CASSSEGETQYF
CDR3nt: TGTGCCAGCTCATCGGAGGGAGAGACCCAGTACTTC
d_gene: NA
abundance: NA
v_gene: TRBV18
j_gene: TRBJ2-5

CDR3aa: CASSGTGQIWSTLHF
CDR3nt: TGTGCCAGCAGTGGAACGGGACAGATATGGTCCACCCTCCACTTT
d_gene: TRBD1
abundance: NA
v_gene: TRBV25-1
j_gene: TRBJ1-6

CDR3aa: CASSQDPPSPTGELFF
CDR3nt: TGCGCCAGCAGCCAAGATCCCCCGAGTCCGACCGGGGAGCTGTTTTTT
d_gene: NA
abundance: NA
v_gene: TRBV4-1
j_gene: TRBJ2-2

CDR3aa: CASSRRAKGNEQFF
CDR3nt: TGTGCCAGCAGCCGCCGCGCAAAGGGCAATGAGCAGTTCTTC
d_gene: NA
abundance: NA
v_gene: TRBV7-2
j_gene: TRBJ2-1

CDR3aa: CASSEAGAGSSPLHF
CDR3nt: TGTGCCAGCAGTGAAGCTGGGGCAGGGAGCTCACCCCTCCACTTT
d_gene: NA
abundance: NA
v_gene: TRBV6-1
j_gene: TRBJ1-6

CDR3aa: CASSEEGDRNYGYTF
CDR3nt: TGTGCCAGCAGTGAAGAGGGAGACAGGAACTATGGCTACACCTTC
d_gene: NA
abundance: NA
v_gene: TRBV25-1
j_gene: TRBJ1-2

CDR3aa: CASSQDPGGPPYNEQFF
CDR3nt: TGTGCCAGCAGCCAAGATCCAGGGGGGCCCCCCTACAATGAGCAGTTCTTC
d_gene: NA
abundance: few
v_gene: TRBV4-2
j_gene: TRBJ2-1

CDR3aa: CASSKDRNYGYTF
CDR3nt: TGTGCCAGCAGCAAGGACAGGAACTATGGCTACACCTTC
d_gene: TRBD1
abundance: NA
v_gene: TRBV5-6
j_gene: TRBJ1-2

CDR3aa: CAWSTGSRETEAFF
CDR3nt: TGTGCCTGGTCGACAGGTTCCAGGGAGACTGAAGCTTTCTTT
d_gene: NA
abundance: NA
v_gene: TRBV30
j_gene: TRBJ1-1

CDR3aa: CASSRGTGRFETQYF
CDR3nt: TGCGCCAGCAGCCGTGGGACGGGAAGGTTTGAGACCCAGTACTTC
d_gene: NA
abundance: NA
v_gene: TRBV4-1
j_gene: TRBJ2-5

CDR3aa: CASSVQPGTGELFF
CDR3nt: TGTGCCAGCAGTGTACAACCGGGGACCGGGGAGCTGTTTTTT
d_gene: NA
abundance: NA
v_gene: TRBV25-1
j_gene: TRBJ2-2

CDR3aa: CASSAGSGETQYF
CDR3nt: TGCGCCAGCAGCGCCGGGTCCGGAGAGACCCAGTACTTC
d_gene: NA
abundance: NA
v_gene: TRBV5-1
j_gene: TRBJ2-5

CDR3aa: CASSPRTGHQPQHF
CDR3nt: TGCGCCAGCAGCCCCCGTACAGGGCATCAGCCCCAGCATTTT
d_gene: NA
abundance: NA
v_gene: TRBV4-3
j_gene: TRBJ1-5

CDR3aa: CASSILAGAGNTEAFF
CDR3nt: TGTGCCAGTAGTATCCTGGCAGGGGCCGGGAACACTGAAGCTTTCTTT
d_gene: NA
abundance: few
v_gene: TRBV19
j_gene: TRBJ1-1

CDR3aa: CSALGTDQETQYF
CDR3nt: TGCAGCGCCCTCGGCACGGACCAAGAGACCCAGTACTTC
d_gene: NA
abundance: NA
v_gene: TRBV29-1
j_gene: TRBJ2-5

CDR3aa: CASSLRLGDNSPLHF
CDR3nt: TGTGCCAGCAGCTTACGGCTGGGAGATAATTCACCCCTCCACTTT
d_gene: NA
abundance: NA
v_gene: TRBV13
j_gene: TRBJ1-6

CDR3aa: CASSVASSSGGPDTQYF
CDR3nt: TGTGCCAGCAGCGTAGCTTCGTCTAGCGGGGGTCCAGATACGCAGTATTTT
d_gene: TRBD2
abundance: NA
v_gene: TRBV9
j_gene: TRBJ2-3

CDR3aa: CASSLAWNYEQYF
CDR3nt: TGCGCCAGCAGCTTGGCCTGGAACTACGAGCAGTACTTC
d_gene: NA
abundance: NA
v_gene: TRBV5-1
j_gene: TRBJ2-7

CDR3aa: CAWRDYYGYTF
CDR3nt: TGTGCCTGGAGGGACTACTATGGCTACACCTTC
d_gene: NA
abundance: NA
v_gene: TRBV30
j_gene: TRBJ1-2